This TCR beta chain came from a study of shared clonotypes between healthy human individuals. Trimming took 6 bases from V and 4 from J; bases not matched to a gene: 7. Germline V gives CDR1 MNHEY, CDR2 SVGAGI. This CDR3 comprises 14 residues. Assay execution proceeded at the deep level. Genomic DNA of each subset was evenly split across several immunoSEQ plates. Sequencing used immunoSEQ multiplex PCR; TCRdb keeps in-frame clones, though not all of them. The sample consists of some 530,000 clones, more than 65% of them appearing once. Material for sequencing was PBMCs. The chain recombines TRBV6-5 with TRBJ2-7; 9 bases map to TRBD1. This TCR came from a woman in her thirties or forties in good health. Some clones in this sample may be carry-over from other donors' samples. Here the CDR3 reads CASSPGQGKYEQYF. The CDR3 DNA is TGTGCCAGCAGCCCCGGACAGGGGAAATACGAGCAGTACTTC.